This entry concerns a single T cell receptor (beta chain). As handled by the study authors: Amplified reference gene primers provided the basis for estimating nucleated cell counts. The repertoire was sequenced with immunoSEQ multiplex PCR; TCRdb's copy has only in-frame clones and lacks some. V and J calls and clone size are as listed in that table; D and trimming were resolved from the DNA. The sample has some 130,000 clones; approximately 90% are singletons. V dropped 4 bases and J dropped 2 bases, with 8 bases sitting between them. This CDR3 contains 14 residues. Germline assignment: CDR1 SGHDN and CDR2 FVKESK. The sample belongs to a study of blood T cell repertoires in COVID-19. About the study: Sites in the United States, Italy and Spain provided acute and convalescent COVID-19 samples. From T cells, B-cell-depleted T cells, or PBMCs came the material, which was cDNA or gDNA.

Sequenced sample: peripheral blood. This rearrangement joins TRBV14 to TRBJ1-4; maybe TRBD1 (5 bases). The sequence was collected from a man in his forties or fifties with active or convalescent COVID-19. The CDR3: CASSLGGTNEKLFF. DNA for the CDR3: TGTGCCAGCAGCCTGGGGGGGACTAATGAAAAACTGTTTTTT.